This TCR beta chain was obtained from a study of Tregs in tolerant kidney transplant recipients. For this clone: Its antigen is not identified.

Study-wide results and limits: No direct test of biological reproducibility was done here. Few patients were studied, so findings need validation in larger groups.

Related graft donors supplied nonmyeloablative bone marrow transplants, and mixed chimerism was transient. Unstimulated regulatory T cells (CD4+CD25+CD127-), CD4+CD25- non-regulatory cells, CD4 and CD8 cells were FACS-sorted from thawed PBMCs. The germline V gene encodes CDR1 SGHTA and CDR2 FQGNSA. V dropped 6 bases and J dropped 2 bases, with 17 bases sitting between them. CDR3 length equals 15 residues. The method was immunoSEQ multiplex PCR; TCRdb's version includes in-frame clones alone and lacks a portion of them. This table has 75,000 to 100,000 clones, 80% to 95% appearing once. This sample comprised CD4+ T cells from blood (PBMCs), obtained 12 months after the transplant. This rearrangement joins TRBV7-2 to TRBJ2-7; the D gene is possibly TRBD1 (5 bases). The TCR originated in a human patient who received a combined kidney and bone marrow transplant. The graft donor may be the source of some T cells. DNA of the CDR3: TGTGCCAGCAGTTCTACGACAGATCCCGCCTACGAGCAGTACTTC. It translates to CASSSTTDPAYEQYF.